This is a list of T cell receptor beta chains from one sample in a study of CD4+ T cells in melanoma. Clones were sequenced by immunoSEQ multiplex PCR, and TCRdb holds only the in-frame ones, with some missing. The table shows 45,000 or so clones, with roughly nine tenths occurring only once. The sample taken for sequencing was peripheral blood. The receptors derive from a human donor with melanoma. CDR3s include the opening cysteine and the closing phenylalanine or tryptophan. D genes are given only for firm matches. Some rows have no size entry. The others give once, few or many, or a class for an expanded clone.

d_gene	abundance	v_gene	j_gene	CDR3aa	CDR3nt
-	-	TRBV28	TRBJ1-5	CASRSPEVSNQPQHF	TGTGCCAGCAGGTCACCTGAAGTTAGCAATCAGCCCCAGCATTTT
-	once	TRBV2	TRBJ2-2	CASSEGRGGTGELFF	TGTGCCAGCAGTGAAGGCAGGGGAGGGACCGGGGAGCTGTTTTTT
-	-	TRBV7-9	TRBJ1-5	CASSPTGPSNQPQHF	TGTGCCAGCAGCCCGACAGGTCCTAGCAATCAGCCCCAGCATTTT
TRBD1	-	TRBV19	TRBJ1-3	CASRRDRDAGNTIYF	TGTGCCAGTAGGAGGGACAGGGACGCGGGAAACACCATATATTTT
TRBD2	-	TRBV7-9	TRBJ2-5	CASSFLAGGETQYF	TGTGCCAGCAGCTTTTTAGCGGGGGGAGAGACCCAGTACTTC
TRBD1	-	TRBV28	TRBJ2-1	CASTSWDSSYNEQFF	TGTGCCAGCACTTCCTGGGACAGCTCCTACAATGAGCAGTTCTTC
-	-	TRBV2	TRBJ1-6	CASRGANSPLHF	TGTGCCAGCAGGGGTGCCAATTCACCCCTCCACTTT
-	-	TRBV7-9	TRBJ2-7	CASSLPQNEQYF	TGTGCCAGCAGTCTCCCCCAGAACGAGCAGTACTTC
-	-	TRBV5-4	TRBJ2-3	CASSTNVGDTQYF	TGTGCCAGCAGCACAAACGTCGGGGATACGCAGTATTTT
-	-	TRBV15	TRBJ2-7	CATSRPREAYEQYF	TGTGCCACCAGCAGGCCCAGGGAAGCCTACGAGCAGTACTTC
-	once	TRBV5-1	TRBJ1-1	CASSLEFGRLEAFF	TGCGCCAGCAGCTTGGAGTTCGGCAGGCTCGAAGCTTTCTTT
-	-	TRBV9	TRBJ2-1	CASSGAGQNYNEQFF	TGTGCCAGCAGCGGTGCGGGACAGAACTACAATGAGCAGTTCTTC
-	-	TRBV9	TRBJ1-5	CASSVGSFEPQHF	TGTGCCAGCAGCGTAGGAAGCTTCGAGCCCCAGCATTTT
TRBD1	once	TRBV4-1	TRBJ2-6	CTSSHPSTGGFRFGANVLTF	TGCACCAGCAGCCACCCCTCGACAGGGGGCTTTAGGTTTGGGGCCAACGTCCTGACTTTC
TRBD2	-	TRBV11-2	TRBJ2-3	CASSLTASGAPTDTQYF	TGTGCCAGCAGCTTAACGGCTAGCGGGGCCCCCACAGATACGCAGTATTTT
-	-	TRBV5-1	TRBJ1-6	CASSFEMNSPLHF	TGCGCCAGCAGCTTCGAGATGAATTCACCCCTCCACTTT
-	-	TRBV27	TRBJ2-3	CASNVRGGADTQYF	TGTGCCAGCAATGTAAGGGGGGGCGCAGATACGCAGTATTTT
-	-	TRBV25-1	TRBJ2-7	CASSEYLGTPYEQYF	TGTGCCAGCAGTGAATACCTAGGTACCCCCTACGAGCAGTACTTC
-	once	TRBV5-4	TRBJ1-1	CASSLKANTEAFF	TGTGCCAGCAGCTTGAAAGCGAACACTGAAGCTTTCTTT
-	-	TRBV7-2	TRBJ2-7	CASSLAALFMEQYF	TGTGCCAGCAGCTTAGCCGCTTTATTTATGGAGCAGTACTTC
-	-	TRBV18	TRBJ1-4	CASSPNPGFTTNEKLFF	TGTGCCAGCTCACCAAATCCAGGGTTTACAACTAATGAAAAACTGTTTTTT
-	-	TRBV6-6	TRBJ1-1	CASSPLGRGDTEAFF	TGTGCCAGCAGTCCGCTTGGGCGGGGGGACACTGAAGCTTTCTTT